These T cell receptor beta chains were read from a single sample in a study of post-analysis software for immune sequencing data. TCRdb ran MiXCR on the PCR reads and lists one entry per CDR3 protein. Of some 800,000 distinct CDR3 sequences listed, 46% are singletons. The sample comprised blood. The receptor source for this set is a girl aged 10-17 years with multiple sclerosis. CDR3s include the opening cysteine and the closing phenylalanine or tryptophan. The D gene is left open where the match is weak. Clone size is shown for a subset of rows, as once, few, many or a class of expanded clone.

CDR3: CASAGRHRAFF
DNA: TGTGCCAGCGCGGGACGGCATAGGGCTTTCTTT
J: TRBJ1-1
size: .
D: .
V: TRBV28

CDR3: CAVSEMGRQPREEQYF
DNA: TGTGCCGTCAGTGAAATGGGCAGACAGCCTAGGGAGGAGCAGTACTTC
J: TRBJ2-7
size: .
D: .
V: TRBV10-3

CDR3: CASSHGATSYNEQYF
DNA: TGTGCCAGCAGCCACGGCGCCACTTCCTACAATGAGCAGTACTTC
J: TRBJ2-7
size: .
D: .
V: TRBV3-1

CDR3: CAWSPGGHQPQHF
DNA: TGTGCCTGGAGCCCGGGGGGGCATCAGCCCCAGCATTTT
J: TRBJ1-5
size: .
D: .
V: TRBV30

CDR3: CASSSSGRFVNEQFF
DNA: TGTGCCAGCAGCTCTAGCGGGAGGTTCGTCAATGAGCAGTTCTTC
J: TRBJ2-1
size: .
D: TRBD2
V: TRBV11-2

CDR3: CAWRKVGAANIQYF
DNA: TGTGCCTGGAGAAAGGTGGGAGCGGCGAACATTCAGTACTTC
J: TRBJ2-4
size: .
D: .
V: TRBV30

CDR3: CASSQTAGGSYNEQFF
DNA: TGTGCCAGCAGCCAAACCGCGGGAGGCTCCTACAATGAGCAGTTCTTC
J: TRBJ2-1
size: once
D: TRBD2
V: TRBV7-2

CDR3: CASSSLGNQETQYF
DNA: TGTGCCAGCAGTTCCTTGGGGAACCAAGAGACCCAGTACTTC
J: TRBJ2-5
size: few
D: .
V: TRBV6-6

CDR3: CAWSAGTSGRNEQFF
DNA: TGTGCCTGGAGTGCAGGGACTAGCGGGAGAAATGAGCAGTTCTTC
J: TRBJ2-1
size: .
D: TRBD2
V: TRBV30

CDR3: CASSDPGGRNQETQYF
DNA: TGTGCCAGCAGTGACCCCGGGGGCAGGAACCAAGAGACCCAGTACTTC
J: TRBJ2-5
size: few
D: .
V: TRBV12-3/TRBV12-4

CDR3: CSANLVGNEQFF
DNA: TGCAGTGCTAACTTAGTAGGCAATGAGCAGTTCTTC
J: TRBJ2-1
size: .
D: .
V: TRBV20-1

CDR3: CASSYSTAGGDNEQYF
DNA: TGTGCCAGCAGTTACTCGACAGCGGGAGGGGACAATGAGCAGTACTTC
J: TRBJ2-7
size: .
D: TRBD2
V: TRBV6-5

CDR3: CASSFGLGAGTEAFF
DNA: TGCGCCAGCAGCTTCGGATTGGGGGCTGGCACTGAAGCTTTCTTT
J: TRBJ1-1
size: .
D: .
V: TRBV5-1

CDR3: CASSLDLLAATYNEQFF
DNA: TGTGCCAGCAGCTTAGATCTTCTAGCCGCTACCTACAATGAGCAGTTCTTC
J: TRBJ2-1
size: .
D: .
V: TRBV11-2

CDR3: CASSITYEQYF
DNA: TGTGCCAGCAGTATCACCTACGAGCAGTACTTC
J: TRBJ2-7
size: .
D: .
V: TRBV12-3/TRBV12-4

CDR3: CASSLASGSMNEQFF
DNA: TGCGCCAGCAGCTTGGCCAGCGGGAGTATGAATGAGCAGTTCTTC
J: TRBJ2-1
size: .
D: TRBD2
V: TRBV5-1

CDR3: CSVEGIKGEQFF
DNA: TGCAGCGTTGAAGGGATTAAGGGGGAGCAGTTCTTC
J: TRBJ2-1
size: few
D: .
V: TRBV29-1

CDR3: CSARGPRLAEGGETQYF
DNA: TGCAGTGCTAGAGGGCCTCGACTAGCGGAGGGAGGAGAGACCCAGTACTTC
J: TRBJ2-5
size: few
D: TRBD2
V: TRBV20-1

CDR3: CASSQEWQGRYEQYF
DNA: TGTGCCAGCAGCCAAGAATGGCAGGGGCGCTACGAGCAGTACTTC
J: TRBJ2-7
size: few
D: .
V: TRBV4-2

CDR3: CSASGLAGDNNEQFF
DNA: TGCAGTGCTAGTGGGCTAGCGGGAGACAACAATGAGCAGTTCTTC
J: TRBJ2-1
size: .
D: TRBD2
V: TRBV20-1

CDR3: CASGTGTDLREQYF
DNA: TGCGCCAGCGGCACGGGGACAGACCTTCGGGAGCAGTACTTC
J: TRBJ2-4
size: .
D: .
V: TRBV5-1

CDR3: CASSATGTSGFEQYF
DNA: TGTGCCAGCAGCGCGACCGGGACTAGCGGGTTCGAGCAGTACTTC
J: TRBJ2-7
size: .
D: TRBD2
V: TRBV11-2

CDR3: CASTSKETQYF
DNA: TGTGCCAGCACCAGCAAAGAGACCCAGTACTTC
J: TRBJ2-5
size: .
D: .
V: TRBV7-8

CDR3: CASSPLGLAGVEQFF
DNA: TGTGCCAGCAGTCCTTTAGGACTAGCGGGAGTGGAGCAGTTCTTC
J: TRBJ2-1
size: .
D: TRBD2
V: TRBV28

CDR3: CASSLDREEQYF
DNA: TGCGCCAGCAGCTTGGATAGGGAAGAGCAGTACTTC
J: TRBJ2-4
size: .
D: .
V: TRBV5-1

CDR3: CSASYAERYNEQFF
DNA: TGCAGTGCGTCTTATGCGGAGAGGTACAATGAGCAGTTCTTC
J: TRBJ2-1
size: .
D: .
V: TRBV20-1

CDR3: CASSYRGLSGSSYNEQFF
DNA: TGCGCCAGCAGCTACCGGGGGCTTTCAGGGAGCTCCTACAATGAGCAGTTCTTC
J: TRBJ2-1
size: .
D: .
V: TRBV5-1

CDR3: CASTPAGAQETQYF
DNA: TGTGCCAGCACCCCAGCGGGAGCCCAAGAGACCCAGTACTTC
J: TRBJ2-5
size: .
D: TRBD2
V: TRBV12-3/TRBV12-4

CDR3: CASSSAGTGDLEQFF
DNA: TGTGCCAGCAGCTCGGCCGGGACAGGGGATCTTGAGCAGTTCTTC
J: TRBJ2-1
size: .
D: TRBD1
V: TRBV7-9

CDR3: CASSLMLAGQDNSPLHF
DNA: TGTGCCAGCAGTTTAATGTTGGCCGGACAGGATAATTCACCCCTCCACTTT
J: TRBJ1-6
size: .
D: TRBD1
V: TRBV12-3/TRBV12-4

CDR3: CAITPAVGEVKDTQYF
DNA: TGTGCCATCACACCGGCAGTGGGAGAGGTTAAAGATACGCAGTATTTT
J: TRBJ2-3
size: few
D: .
V: TRBV10-3

CDR3: CSVEGWQGIETQYF
DNA: TGCAGCGTTGAAGGATGGCAGGGGATTGAGACCCAGTACTTC
J: TRBJ2-5
size: .
D: .
V: TRBV29-1

CDR3: CASSLWTSGSTRANEQFF
DNA: TGTGCCAGCAGCTTGTGGACTAGCGGGAGCACCCGGGCGAATGAGCAGTTCTTC
J: TRBJ2-1
size: .
D: TRBD2
V: TRBV7-6

CDR3: CASSLEGTSGRGGANVLTF
DNA: TGCGCCAGCAGCTTGGAGGGGACTAGCGGGAGAGGTGGGGCCAACGTCCTGACTTTC
J: TRBJ2-6
size: few
D: TRBD2
V: TRBV5-1

CDR3: CASSGNPLTGRLTDTQYF
DNA: TGTGCCAGCAGCGGAAATCCATTGACAGGGAGATTGACAGATACGCAGTATTTT
J: TRBJ2-3
size: .
D: TRBD1
V: TRBV9

CDR3: CASSPRGDTQYF
DNA: TGTGCCAGCAGCCCCAGGGGGGATACGCAGTATTTT
J: TRBJ2-3
size: many
D: TRBD1
V: TRBV7-2

CDR3: CATSGPSGRDYNEQFF
DNA: TGTGCCACCAGTGGTCCTAGCGGGAGGGATTACAATGAGCAGTTCTTC
J: TRBJ2-1
size: few
D: TRBD2
V: TRBV24-1

CDR3: CASSFWTSSYEQYF
DNA: TGTGCCAGCAGCTTTTGGACTAGCTCCTACGAGCAGTACTTC
J: TRBJ2-7
size: few
D: TRBD2
V: TRBV7-2

CDR3: CASSAAGGIGTEAFF
DNA: TGCGCCAGCAGCGCGGCGGGGGGCATTGGCACTGAAGCTTTCTTT
J: TRBJ1-1
size: .
D: .
V: TRBV5-1

CDR3: CASSLELTSGRAYEQYF
DNA: TGTGCCAGCAGCTTAGAACTGACTAGCGGGAGGGCCTACGAGCAGTACTTC
J: TRBJ2-7
size: .
D: TRBD2
V: TRBV7-9

CDR3: CASSLVPGGLETQYF
DNA: TGTGCCAGCAGTTTAGTCCCAGGGGGGCTGGAGACCCAGTACTTC
J: TRBJ2-5
size: once
D: .
V: TRBV12-3/TRBV12-4

CDR3: CASSSHPSYEQYF
DNA: TGTGCCAGCAGCTCCCACCCCTCCTACGAGCAGTACTTC
J: TRBJ2-7
size: .
D: .
V: TRBV7-2

CDR3: CAGSLSPSGHNEQFF
DNA: TGTGCCGGCAGCTTATCTCCTAGCGGCCACAATGAGCAGTTCTTC
J: TRBJ2-1
size: .
D: TRBD2
V: TRBV7-2

CDR3: CASSPGGAGDQPQHF
DNA: TGTGCCAGCAGCCCTGGGGGGGCTGGGGATCAGCCCCAGCATTTT
J: TRBJ1-5
size: .
D: .
V: TRBV9

CDR3: CASSLGLDNYEQYF
DNA: TGTGCCAGCAGTTTAGGGCTCGACAACTACGAGCAGTACTTC
J: TRBJ2-7
size: once
D: .
V: TRBV28

CDR3: CSVEWADQGQGDYGYTF
DNA: TGCAGCGTTGAGTGGGCAGATCAAGGACAGGGTGACTATGGCTACACCTTC
J: TRBJ1-2
size: few
D: TRBD1
V: TRBV29-1

CDR3: CASSLDSPHTDTQYF
DNA: TGCGCCAGCAGCTTGGATTCACCCCACACAGATACGCAGTATTTT
J: TRBJ2-3
size: .
D: .
V: TRBV5-1

CDR3: CASSDQGYNEQFF
DNA: TGTGCCAGCAGCGATCAGGGCTACAATGAGCAGTTCTTC
J: TRBJ2-1
size: .
D: .
V: TRBV9

CDR3: CASSPGLAGGQAEQFF
DNA: TGTGCCAGCAGCCCGGGACTAGCGGGAGGGCAGGCTGAGCAGTTCTTC
J: TRBJ2-1
size: few
D: TRBD2
V: TRBV14

CDR3: CSARTRQGPYEQYF
DNA: TGCAGTGCTAGGACGAGGCAGGGGCCCTACGAGCAGTACTTC
J: TRBJ2-7
size: .
D: .
V: TRBV20-1

CDR3: CASSLEPGEGADTQYF
DNA: TGTGCCAGCAGCTTAGAACCCGGAGAGGGGGCAGATACGCAGTATTTT
J: TRBJ2-3
size: .
D: .
V: TRBV7-2